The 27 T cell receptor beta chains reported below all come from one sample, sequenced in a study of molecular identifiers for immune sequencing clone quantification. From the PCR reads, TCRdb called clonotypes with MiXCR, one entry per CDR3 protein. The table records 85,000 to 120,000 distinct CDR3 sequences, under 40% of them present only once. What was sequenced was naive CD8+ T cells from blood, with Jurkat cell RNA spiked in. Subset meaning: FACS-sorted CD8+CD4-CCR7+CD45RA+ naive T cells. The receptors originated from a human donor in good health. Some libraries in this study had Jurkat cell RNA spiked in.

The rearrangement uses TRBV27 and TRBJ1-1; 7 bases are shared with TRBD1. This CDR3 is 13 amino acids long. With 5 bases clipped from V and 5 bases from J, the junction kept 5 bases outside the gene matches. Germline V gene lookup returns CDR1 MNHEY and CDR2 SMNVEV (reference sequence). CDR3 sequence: CASSHHRGTEAFF. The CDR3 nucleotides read TGTGCCAGCAGTCACCACAGGGGTACTGAAGCTTTCTTT.

The CDR3 sequence: CASRRPGVAAGELFF. CDR3 sequence (DNA): TGTGCCAGCAGACGCCCAGGGGTAGCCGCCGGGGAGCTGTTTTTT. The genes are TRBV27 and TRBJ2-2, with a tentative D call TRBD1 (6 bases). In germline, CDR1 is MNHEY, CDR2 SMNVEV (reference sequence). CDR3 size: 15 residues. V lost 6 bases and J lost 6, with 17 bases in between.

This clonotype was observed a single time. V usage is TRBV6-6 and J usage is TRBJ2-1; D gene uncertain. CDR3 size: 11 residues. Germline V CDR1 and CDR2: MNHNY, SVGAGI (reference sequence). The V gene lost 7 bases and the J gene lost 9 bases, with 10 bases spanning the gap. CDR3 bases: TGTGCCAGCACCGACGGTGGTGAGCAGTTCTTC. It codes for CASTDGGEQFF.

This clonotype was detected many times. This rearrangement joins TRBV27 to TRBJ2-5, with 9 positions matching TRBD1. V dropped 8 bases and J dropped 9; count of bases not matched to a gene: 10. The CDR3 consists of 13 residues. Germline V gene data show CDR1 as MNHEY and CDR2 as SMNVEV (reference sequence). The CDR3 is CASRAGTGMAQYF. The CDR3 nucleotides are TGTGCCAGCCGAGCCGGGACAGGGATGGCCCAGTACTTC.

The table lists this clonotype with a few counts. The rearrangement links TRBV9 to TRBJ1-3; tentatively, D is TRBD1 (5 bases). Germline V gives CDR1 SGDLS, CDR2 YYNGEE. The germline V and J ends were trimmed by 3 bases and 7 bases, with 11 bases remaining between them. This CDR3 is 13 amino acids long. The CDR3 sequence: CASSGRAGNTIYF. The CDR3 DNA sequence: TGTGCCAGCAGCGGCAGGGCAGGGAACACCATATATTTT.

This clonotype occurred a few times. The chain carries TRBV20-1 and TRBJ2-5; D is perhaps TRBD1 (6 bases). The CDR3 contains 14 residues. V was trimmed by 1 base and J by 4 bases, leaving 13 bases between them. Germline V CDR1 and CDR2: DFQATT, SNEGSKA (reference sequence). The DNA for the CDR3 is TGCAGTGCTAGAGCCCAGGGGTCGGGAGAGACCCAGTACTTC. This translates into CSARAQGSGETQYF.

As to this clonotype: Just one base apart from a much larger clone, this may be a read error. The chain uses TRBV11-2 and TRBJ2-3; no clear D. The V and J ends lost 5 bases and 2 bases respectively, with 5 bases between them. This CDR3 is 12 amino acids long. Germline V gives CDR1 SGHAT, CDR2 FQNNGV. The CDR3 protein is CASSIITDTQYF. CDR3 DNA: TGTGCCAGCAGCATAATCACAGATACGCAGTATTTT.

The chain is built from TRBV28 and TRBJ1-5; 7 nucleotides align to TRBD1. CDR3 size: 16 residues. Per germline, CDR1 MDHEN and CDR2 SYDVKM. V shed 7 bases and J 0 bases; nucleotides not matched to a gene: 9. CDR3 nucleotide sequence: TGTGCCAGCACCCGACAGGGCCGCTATAGCAATCAGCCCCAGCATTTT. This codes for CASTRQGRYSNQPQHF. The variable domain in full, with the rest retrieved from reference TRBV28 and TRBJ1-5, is DVKVTQSSRYLVKRTGEKVFLECVQDMDHENMFWYRQDPGLGLRLIYFSYDVKMKEKGDIPEGYSVSREKKERFSLILESASTNQTSMYLCASTRQGRYSNQPQHFGDGTRLSIL.

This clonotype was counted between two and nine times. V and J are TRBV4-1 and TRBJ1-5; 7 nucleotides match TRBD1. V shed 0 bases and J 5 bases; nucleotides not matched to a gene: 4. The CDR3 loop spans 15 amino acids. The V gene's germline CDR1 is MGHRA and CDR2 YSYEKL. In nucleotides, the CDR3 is TGCGCCAGCAGCCAAGAGACAGGGCTGGATCAGCCCCAGCATTTT. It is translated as CASSQETGLDQPQHF.

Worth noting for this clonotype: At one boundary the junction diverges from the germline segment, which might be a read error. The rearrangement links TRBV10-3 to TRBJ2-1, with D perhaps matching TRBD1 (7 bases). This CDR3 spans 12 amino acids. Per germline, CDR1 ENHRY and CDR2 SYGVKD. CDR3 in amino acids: CAIGRGDNVQFF. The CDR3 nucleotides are TGTGCCATCGGCAGGGGGGACAATGTGCAGTTCTTC.

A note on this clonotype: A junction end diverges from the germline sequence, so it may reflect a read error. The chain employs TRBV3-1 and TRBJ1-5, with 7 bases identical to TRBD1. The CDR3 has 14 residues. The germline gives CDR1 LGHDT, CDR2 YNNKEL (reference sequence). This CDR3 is CASSSDPTGQPQRF. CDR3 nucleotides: TGTGCCAGCAGCTCTGACCCGACGGGACAGCCCCAGCGTTTT.

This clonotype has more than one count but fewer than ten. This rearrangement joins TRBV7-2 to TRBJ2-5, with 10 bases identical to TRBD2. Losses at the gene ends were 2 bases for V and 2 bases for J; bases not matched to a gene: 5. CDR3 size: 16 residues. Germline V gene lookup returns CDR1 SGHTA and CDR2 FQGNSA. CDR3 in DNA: TGTGCCAGCAGCTTAATAAGCGGGAGGGTACAAGAGACCCAGTACTTC. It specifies CASSLISGRVQETQYF.

The CDR3, as DNA: TGTGCCAGCAGTTTGACGGGTGGAGAGCAGTACTTC. Its translation is CASSLTGGEQYF. This chain links TRBV12-3 or TRBV12-4 with TRBJ2-7; D call uncertain. Trimming took off 3 bases at V and 7 bases at J, with 10 bases between the two ends. The CDR3 length is 12 residues.

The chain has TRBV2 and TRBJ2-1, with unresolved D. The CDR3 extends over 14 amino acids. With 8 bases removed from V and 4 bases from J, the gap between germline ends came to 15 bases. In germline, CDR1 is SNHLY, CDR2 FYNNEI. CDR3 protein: CASGDRPIYNEQFF. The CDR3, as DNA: TGTGCCAGCGGAGACCGCCCTATTTACAATGAGCAGTTCTTC.

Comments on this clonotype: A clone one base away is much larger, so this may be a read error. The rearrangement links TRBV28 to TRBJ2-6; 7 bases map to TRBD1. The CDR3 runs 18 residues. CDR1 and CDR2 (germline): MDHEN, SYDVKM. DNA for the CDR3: TGTGCCATAGGACCAGGGACAGACATACTCTCTGGGGCCAACGCCCTGACTTTC. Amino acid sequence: CAIGPGTDILSGANALTF.

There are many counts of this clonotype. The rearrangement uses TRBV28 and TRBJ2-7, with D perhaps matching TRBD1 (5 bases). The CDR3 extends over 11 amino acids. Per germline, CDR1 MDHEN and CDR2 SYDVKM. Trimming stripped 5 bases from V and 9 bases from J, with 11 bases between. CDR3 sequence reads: CASSTTGWQYF. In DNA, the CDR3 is TGTGCCAGCAGTACTACAGGATGGCAGTACTTC.

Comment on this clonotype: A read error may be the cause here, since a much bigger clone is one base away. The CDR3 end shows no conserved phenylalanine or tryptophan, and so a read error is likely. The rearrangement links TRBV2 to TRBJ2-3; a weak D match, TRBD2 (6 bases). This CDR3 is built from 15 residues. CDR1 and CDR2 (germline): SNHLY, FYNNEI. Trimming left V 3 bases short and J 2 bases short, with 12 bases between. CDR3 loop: CASSEGLHFTDTQYY. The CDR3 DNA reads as TGTGCCAGCAGTGAGGGACTCCACTTCACAGATACGCAGTATTAT.

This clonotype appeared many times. CDR3 sequence reads: CASSLDISGELFF. The CDR3 coding sequence is TGTGCCAGCAGTTTAGATATCAGCGGGGAGCTGTTTTTT. The chain carries TRBV28 and TRBJ2-2; no clear D. The CDR3 length is 13 residues. The germline gives CDR1 MDHEN, CDR2 SYDVKM. V gave up 2 bases and J gave up 7 bases, with 8 bases separating them.

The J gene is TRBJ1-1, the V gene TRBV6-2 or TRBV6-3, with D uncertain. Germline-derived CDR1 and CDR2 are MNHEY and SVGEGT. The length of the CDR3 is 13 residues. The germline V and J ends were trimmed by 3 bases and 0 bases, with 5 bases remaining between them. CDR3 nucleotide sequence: TGTGCCAGCAGTTATCAAGTGAACACTGAAGCTTTCTTT. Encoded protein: CASSYQVNTEAFF.

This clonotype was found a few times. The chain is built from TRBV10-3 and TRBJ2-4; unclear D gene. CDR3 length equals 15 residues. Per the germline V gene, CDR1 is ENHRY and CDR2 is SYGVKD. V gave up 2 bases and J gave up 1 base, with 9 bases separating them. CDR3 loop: CAISEGPEAKNIQYF. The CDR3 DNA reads TGTGCCATCAGTGAGGGACCCGAGGCCAAAAACATTCAGTACTTC.

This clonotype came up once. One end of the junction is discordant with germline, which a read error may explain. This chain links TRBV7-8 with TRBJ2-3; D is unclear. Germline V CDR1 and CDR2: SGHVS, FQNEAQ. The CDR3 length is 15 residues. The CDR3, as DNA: TGTGCCAGCGGCTTACCGTGGGGTAGCACAGATACGCAGTATTTT. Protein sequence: CASGLPWGSTDTQYF.

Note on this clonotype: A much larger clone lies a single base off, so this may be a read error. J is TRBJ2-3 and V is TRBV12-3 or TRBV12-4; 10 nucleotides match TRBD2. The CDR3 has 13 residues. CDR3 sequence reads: CASSTSGIDTRYF. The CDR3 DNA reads TGTGCCAGCAGTACTAGCGGGATAGATACGCGGTATTTT.

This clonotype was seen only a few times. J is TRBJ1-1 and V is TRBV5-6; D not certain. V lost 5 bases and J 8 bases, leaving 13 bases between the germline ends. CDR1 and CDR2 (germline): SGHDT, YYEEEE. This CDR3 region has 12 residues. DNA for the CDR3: TGTGCCAGCAGTCACTTCGCTACAGAAGCTTTCTTT. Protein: CASSHFATEAFF.

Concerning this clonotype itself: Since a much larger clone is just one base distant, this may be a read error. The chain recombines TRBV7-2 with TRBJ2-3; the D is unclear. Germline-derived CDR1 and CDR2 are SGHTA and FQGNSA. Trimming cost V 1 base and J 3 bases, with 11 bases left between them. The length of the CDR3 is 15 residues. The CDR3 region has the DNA TGTGCCAGCAGCTTAGGTCAGGTTCCTACAGATACGCAGTATTTT. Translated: CASSLGQVPTDTQYF.

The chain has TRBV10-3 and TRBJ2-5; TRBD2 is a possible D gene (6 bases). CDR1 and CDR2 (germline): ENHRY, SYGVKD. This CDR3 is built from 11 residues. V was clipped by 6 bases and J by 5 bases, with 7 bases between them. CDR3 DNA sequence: TGTGCCATCAGCCGGGGGGAGACCCAGTACTTC. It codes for CAISRGETQYF.

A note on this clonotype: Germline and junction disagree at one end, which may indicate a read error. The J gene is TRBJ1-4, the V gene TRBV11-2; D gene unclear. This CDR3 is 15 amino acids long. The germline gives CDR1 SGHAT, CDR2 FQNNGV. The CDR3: CASSPLGRLNEKQFF. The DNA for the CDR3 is TGTGCCAGCAGCCCCCTGGGCAGGCTAAATGAAAAACAGTTTTTT.

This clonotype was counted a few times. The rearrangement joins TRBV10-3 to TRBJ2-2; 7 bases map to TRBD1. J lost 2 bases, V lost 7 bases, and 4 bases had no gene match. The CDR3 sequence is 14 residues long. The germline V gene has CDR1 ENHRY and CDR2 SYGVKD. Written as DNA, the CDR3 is TGTGCCATCAAGGGACAGACCAACACCGGGGAGCTGTTTTTT. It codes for CAIKGQTNTGELFF.